This T cell receptor (beta chain) was captured in a study of tumor and adjacent non-tumor tissue in lung cancer. Broader study findings: Normal lung showed higher cumulative top 100 clone frequency than tumor. Significantly higher TCR diversity was found in tumor than normal lung.

Concerning this clonotype itself: What it recognizes is unknown. The CDR3 ends on some other residue instead of the conserved phenylalanine or tryptophan, so this is likely a read error.

This sample's RNA came from whole unsorted tissue. Between August and November 2014, newly diagnosed, chemotherapy-naive lung cancer patients underwent thoracic surgery in China. The CDR3 runs to 13 residues. The germline V gene has CDR1 DFQATT and CDR2 SNEGSKA (reference sequence). A modified ARM-PCR protocol with three rounds of nested PCR amplified TCRbeta. Via MiXCR, TCRdb re-called the multiplex PCR reads, giving one row per CDR3 protein. The sample has some 78,000 distinct CDR3 sequences, around 86% seen once; the top ten hold about an eighth. The chain links TRBV20-1 to TRBJ1-6; 8 bases line up with TRBD1. The clonotype was recovered from a woman between 45 and 60 years old with non-small cell lung cancer. The material sequenced was lung tumor tissue. As DNA, the CDR3 is TGCACTGCTCAGGGGGCGGGTAATTCACCCCTCCACTTG. Protein sequence: CTAQGAGNSPLHL.